The 23 T cell receptor beta chains reported below all come from one sample, sequenced in a study of regulatory T cells in long-lasting Graves disease. Arm-PCR of CDR3 regions and iRepertoire HTBI primers were used to build TCR beta libraries. TCRdb reanalysed the multiplex PCR reads using MiXCR and keeps one entry per CDR3 protein. The sample carries around 450,000 distinct CDR3 sequences, around 15% recorded once. Time point defined: newly diagnosed GD, antithyroid drugs for less than 3 months. RNA from PBMCs was the source of the TCR library. Separately, the same data were catalogued under a study of T cells in Graves' hyperthyroidism and ophthalmopathy.

Sequenced here: peripheral blood mononuclear cells (PBMCs), sampled at new diagnosis, from a patient treated with antithyroid drugs. Receptors originate from a man aged 35 to 55 with Graves disease.

This clonotype was observed many times. One end of the junction varies from germline; a read error may be responsible. The J gene is TRBJ2-7, the V gene TRBV5-1; 7 bases align to TRBD2. This CDR3 comprises 12 residues. Germline loops: CDR1 SGHRS, CDR2 YFSETQ. In DNA form, the CDR3 reads TGTGCCAGCAGTTTTGGGGGGGGCGAGCAGTACTTC. The encoded protein is CASSFGGGEQYF. The whole variable domain, remainder taken from reference TRBV5-1 and TRBJ2-7, is KAGVTQTPRYLIKTRGQQVTLSCSPISGHRSVSWYQQTPGQGLQFLFEYFSETQRNKGNFPGRFSGRQFSNSRSEMNVSTLELGDSALYLCASSFGGGEQYFGPGTRLTVT.

This clonotype was recorded a few times. The V call is TRBV19, the J call TRBJ2-1, with 12 bases that match TRBD2. The J segment lost 2 bases and the V segment lost 4 bases, leaving 12 bases of the junction unmatched. The germline V gene encodes CDR1 LNHDA and CDR2 SQIVND (reference sequence). This CDR3 is 19 amino acids long. DNA of the CDR3: TGTGCCAGTAGTACCAAGACTAGCGGGAGATTTTCAGCCTACAATGAGCAGTTCTTC. Its protein is CASSTKTSGRFSAYNEQFF.

This sequence joins TRBV20-1 and TRBJ1-5; D is unclear. The CDR3 is made up of 14 amino acids. Trimming removed 5 bases at V and 1 base at J, with 12 bases between. Germline V gene lookup returns CDR1 DFQATT and CDR2 SNEGSKA (reference sequence). DNA of the CDR3: TGCAGTGCTTTAACAAGTGGAAGCAATCAGCCCCAGCATTTT. This sequence encodes CSALTSGSNQPQHF.

The CDR3 region has the DNA TGTGCCAGTAGCCTTACAGGGGACTCTGGAAACACCATATATTTT. Translating gives CASSLTGDSGNTIYF. The chain combines TRBV19 with TRBJ1-3; 7 bases line up with TRBD1. Germline lookup yields CDR1 LNHDA and CDR2 SQIVND (reference sequence). The CDR3 consists of 15 residues. Germline trimming cut 6 bases from V and 0 bases from J; bases unmatched to any gene: 5.

Concerning this clonotype: It may be a read error: a sequence one base away is much more abundant. This rearrangement joins TRBV28 to TRBJ2-7, with 10 bases aligning to TRBD2. There are 16 residues in the CDR3. Germline V gene data show CDR1 as MDHEN and CDR2 as SYDVKM. The V and J ends lost 3 bases and 2 bases, in that order; junction bases with no gene match: 7. This chain's CDR3 is CASSFSRTSGAYEQYF. Here the CDR3 DNA reads TGTGCCAGCAGTTTTTCCAGGACTAGCGGTGCCTACGAGCAGTACTTC.

Notes on this clonotype: A clone one base away is much larger, so this may be a read error. The chain couples TRBV28 to TRBJ2-1; D is uncertain. The germline V gene has CDR1 MDHEN and CDR2 SYDVKM. There are 13 residues in the CDR3. The V gene lost 2 bases and the J gene lost 6 bases, with 8 bases spanning the gap. This CDR3 is CASSLLLSNEQFF. CDR3 sequence (DNA): TGTGCCAGCAGTTTACTTCTCAGCAATGAGCAGTTCTTC.

The genes are TRBV15 and TRBJ2-1; unclear D gene. Trimming took off 8 bases at V and 0 bases at J, with 14 bases between the two ends. Germline lookup yields CDR1 LNHNV and CDR2 YYDKDF (reference sequence). The CDR3 contains 15 residues. CDR3 DNA sequence: TGTGCCACCTCCCCGGCCTTGAGCTCCTACAATGAGCAGTTCTTC. This encodes CATSPALSSYNEQFF.

This clonotype was recorded many times. The rearrangement uses TRBV5-1 and TRBJ2-1, with a weak D call TRBD2 (6 bases). Germline lookup yields CDR1 SGHRS and CDR2 YFSETQ. Trimming stripped 4 bases from V and 6 bases from J, with 17 bases between. This CDR3 spans 15 amino acids. The CDR3 nucleotides are TGCGCCAGCAGCACCTCTAGCGTTTTCCCCAATGAGCAGTTCTTC. Its protein is CASSTSSVFPNEQFF.

This clonotype appeared many times. The CDR3 region has the DNA TGTGCCATCAGTGACGGGACTAGCGGGAGTTATGAGCAGTTCTTC. Its translation is CAISDGTSGSYEQFF. This chain uses TRBV10-3 with TRBJ2-1; 14 bases line up with TRBD2. CDR3 size: 15 residues. Unmatched junction bases numbered 3, after V lost 3 bases and J lost 8 bases. The germline CDR1 and CDR2 sequences are ENHRY and SYGVKD.

This clonotype was seen many times. V is TRBV11-1 and J is TRBJ2-1; 10 bases agree with TRBD1. Germline CDR1 SGHAT, CDR2 FQDESV (reference sequence). Trimming took 5 bases from V and 4 from J; bases not matched to a gene: 8. The CDR3 extends over 16 amino acids. The CDR3 spells CASSRTGTGVYNEQFF. CDR3 nucleotides: TGTGCCAGCAGCCGGACCGGGACAGGGGTGTACAATGAGCAGTTCTTC.

This clonotype was recorded a few times. The J gene is TRBJ2-1, the V gene TRBV7-9; perhaps D is TRBD1 or TRBD2 (5 bases each). The CDR3 is made up of 15 amino acids. Trimming left V 5 bases short and J 1 base short, with 12 bases between. Germline V gene sequence: CDR1 SEHNR, CDR2 FQNEAQ (reference sequence). This CDR3 is CASSLSGQSYNEQFF. The DNA of the CDR3 is TGTGCCAGCAGCCTCTCGGGGCAATCCTACAATGAGCAGTTCTTC.

The J gene is TRBJ2-1, the V gene TRBV10-3; 7 nucleotides agree with TRBD2. Germline trimming cut 6 bases from V and 4 bases from J; bases unmatched to any gene: 9. The CDR3 extends over 15 amino acids. CDR1 is ENHRY and CDR2 is SYGVKD in the germline V gene. The CDR3 sequence is CAIRGGSSGYNEQFF. The CDR3 nucleotides read TGTGCCATCAGGGGGGGGTCTAGCGGTTACAATGAGCAGTTCTTC.

The V gene is TRBV20-1, the J gene TRBJ1-1, with D possibly being TRBD1 (5 bases). Germline CDR1 is DFQATT and CDR2 is SNEGSKA (reference sequence). V was clipped by 5 bases and J by 10 bases, with 26 bases between them. This CDR3 has 15 amino acids. The DNA for the CDR3 is TGCAGTGCTTCATCAGGGTCTAGTGTATCCCCACGAGCTTTCTTT. Translating it yields CSASSGSSVSPRAFF.

V gene TRBV12-3 or TRBV12-4 combines with J gene TRBJ2-3; TRBD1 might be the D (6 bases). CDR3 length: 13 residues. The V and J ends lost 5 bases and 6 bases respectively, with 12 bases between them. The CDR3 nucleotides read TGTGCCAGCAGTCCGCAGGGGCGGGATACGCAGTATTTT. This translates into CASSPQGRDTQYF.

CDR3 sequence reads: CASSRTSGSNTGELFF. The CDR3 DNA reads TGCGCCAGCAGCCGGACTAGCGGGAGTAACACCGGGGAGCTGTTTTTT. V gene TRBV4-1 combines with J gene TRBJ2-2; 13 bases match TRBD2. Germline CDR1 MGHRA, CDR2 YSYEKL. Trimming cost V 4 bases and J 2 bases; bases outside gene matches: 1. The CDR3 covers 16 residues.

This clonotype was seen repeatedly, ten times or more. The chain carries TRBV12-3 or TRBV12-4 and TRBJ1-1; D remains unclear. The CDR3 sequence is 13 residues long. Trimming left V 5 bases short and J 3 bases short, with 10 bases between. The CDR3 is CASSTRQHTEAFF. The CDR3 coding sequence is TGTGCCAGCAGTACCCGACAACACACTGAAGCTTTCTTT.

The chain employs TRBV4-2 and TRBJ1-5; D might be TRBD1 (6 bases). The CDR3 length is 16 residues. Germline CDR1 reads LGHNA; CDR2 reads YNFKEQ. V shed 4 bases and J shed 4 bases, with 17 bases lying between them. The CDR3 region is CASSPEGQGLNQPQHF. DNA of the CDR3: TGTGCCAGCAGCCCTGAGGGGCAGGGGCTAAATCAGCCCCAGCATTTT.

This clonotype has a count of ten or more. The gene calls are TRBV7-9 and TRBJ2-7, with D possibly called TRBD1 or TRBD2 (5 bases each). Germline CDR1 is SEHNR and CDR2 is FQNEAQ (reference sequence). The CDR3 is 16 residues long. With 1 base removed from V and 0 bases from J, the gap between germline ends came to 13 bases. The CDR3 DNA reads as TGTGCCAGCAGCTTAGAGGTTGGGGGTAGCTCCTACGAGCAGTACTTC. It is translated as CASSLEVGGSSYEQYF. Complete variable domain (other parts from reference TRBV7-9 and TRBJ2-7): DTGVSQNPRHKITKRGQNVTFRCDPISEHNRLYWYRQTLGQGPEFLTYFQNEAQLEKSRLLSDRFSAERPKGSFSTLEIQRTEQGDSAMYLCASSLEVGGSSYEQYFGPGTRLTVT.

This clonotype came up many times. The chain is built from TRBV11-2 and TRBJ1-2; D call uncertain. The CDR3 has 14 amino acids. Germline CDR1 reads SGHAT; CDR2 reads FQNNGV. Trimming stripped 5 bases from V and 7 bases from J, with 17 bases between. CDR3 in DNA: TGTGCCAGCAGCCAAAACGATCTGGGTTCTGGCTACACCTTC. Translating it yields CASSQNDLGSGYTF.

This clonotype was observed a handful of times. Germline is not matched at one junction end, which may reflect a read error. The chain employs TRBV27 and TRBJ2-7; D gene uncertain. There are 15 residues in the CDR3. CDR1 and CDR2 (germline): MNHEY, SMNVEV (reference sequence). The CDR3 region has the DNA TGTGCCAGCAGTCGGGCCCCGGCGGAGATATACGGGCAGTACTTC. It codes for CASSRAPAEIYGQYF.

The chain joins TRBV27 to TRBJ2-3; D is possibly TRBD1 (5 bases). The CDR3 has 14 residues. Deletions cut 6 bases from V and 4 bases from J, with 14 bases between. Looked up from germline, CDR1 is MNHEY and CDR2 is SMNVEV (reference sequence). CDR3 sequence reads: CASRPQGRADTQYF. The CDR3 DNA follows: TGTGCCAGCAGGCCTCAAGGCAGGGCAGATACGCAGTATTTT.

This sequence joins TRBV20-1 and TRBJ2-7; the match to TRBD1 covers 11 bases. The CDR3 sequence is 17 residues long. The ends lost 4 bases at V and 2 bases at J; junction bases unmatched: 13. Germline-derived CDR1 and CDR2 are DFQATT and SNEGSKA (reference sequence). The CDR3 here is CSATNPGGTGGTYEQYF. The CDR3 nucleotides read TGCAGTGCTACGAACCCGGGGGGGACAGGGGGGACCTACGAGCAGTACTTC.

There are many counts of this clonotype. CDR3 nucleotide sequence: TGCAGTGCTAGAGAGGTTTTACTAGCCGTAGGCCCAGATACGCAGTATTTT. It yields the protein CSAREVLLAVGPDTQYF. The chain joins TRBV20-1 to TRBJ2-3, with TRBD2 as a possible D gene (6 bases). Trimming left V 0 bases short and J 4 bases short, with 20 bases between. The length of the CDR3 is 17 residues. The germline gives CDR1 DFQATT, CDR2 SNEGSKA (reference sequence).